The present T cell receptor (beta chain) was sequenced within a study of cytomegalovirus exposure and HLA in healthy donors. Broader study findings: In most subjects, TCR beta sequences reportedly gave accurate predictions of HLA-A and HLA-B alleles. CMV serostatus alone was available as immune exposure information. The authors later found most CMV-associated TCR beta chains appeared HLA-restricted.

The PCR made use of 60 Vbeta and 13 Jbeta primers. Sequencing used immunoSEQ multiplex PCR; TCRdb keeps in-frame clones, though not all of them. The sample records approximately 300,000 clones, roughly 80% being singletons. The trim removed 4 bases at V and 4 bases at J, leaving 11 bases unmatched. This CDR3 has 16 amino acids. CDR1 and CDR2 (germline): SGDLS, YYNGEE. Worth noting for this clone: Its antigen is currently unknown.

The V gene is TRBV9, the J gene TRBJ2-3; 8 bases fit TRBD1. The sample was PBMCs. The clonotype originates from a girl aged 2 to 10 in good health and CMV-seronegative. The CDR3 DNA reads as TGTGCCAGCAGCCCCCGAGGGCAGGGGGCAGCAGATACGCAGTATTTT. Protein product: CASSPRGQGAADTQYF.